Each of the 20 T cell receptor beta chains below was sequenced from the same sample in a study of control samples from healthy donors and cancer patients. Clones were sequenced by immunoSEQ multiplex PCR, and TCRdb holds only the in-frame ones, with some missing. This table holds some 110,000 clones, 80% to 90% found once. The sample consisted of PBMCs. These receptors were taken from a woman between 45 and 65 years old with colorectal cancer.

This chain joins TRBV15 and TRBJ1-6; 9 bases are a match to TRBD1. The CDR3 spans 14 residues. Looked up from germline, CDR1 is LNHNV and CDR2 is YYDKDF (reference sequence). After removal of 3 bases from V and 9 bases from J, the junction contained 3 bases not matched to a gene. For the CDR3, the DNA is TGTGCCACCAGCAGGGACAGGGGCTTTTCACCCCTCCACTTT. Encoded protein: CATSRDRGFSPLHF.

V gene TRBV18 combines with J gene TRBJ1-3; no clear D gene. There are 18 residues in the CDR3. V was cut by 2 bases and J by 0 bases, with 17 bases left in between. Germline values: CDR1 KGHSH, CDR2 LQKENI. CDR3 nucleotides: TGTGCCAGCTCACCAAACGGACCGCAGCTCAACTCTGGAAACACCATATATTTT. Translated: CASSPNGPQLNSGNTIYF.

The chain uses TRBV9 and TRBJ2-1; no definite D call. Germline lookup yields CDR1 SGDLS and CDR2 YYNGEE. The CDR3 runs to 16 residues. Trimming cost V 0 bases and J 0 bases, with 10 bases left between them. The CDR3 DNA reads TGTGCCAGCAGCGTAGAAGTGGGTAGCTCCTACAATGAGCAGTTCTTC. Protein sequence: CASSVEVGSSYNEQFF.

The chain recombines TRBV6-2 or TRBV6-3 with TRBJ2-7; 11 nucleotides line up with TRBD2. The CDR3 spans 15 residues. CDR1 is MNHEY and CDR2 is SVGEGT in the germline V gene. Trimming at V came to 5 bases and at J to 3 bases, leaving 6 bases not matched to a gene. CDR3 nucleotides: TGTGCCAGCAGTGCCGGGACTAGCGGTAACTACGAGCAGTACTTC. Its translation is CASSAGTSGNYEQYF.

The genes are TRBV11-1 and TRBJ1-4; unclear D gene. Deletions cut 3 bases from V and 6 bases from J, with 11 bases between. The CDR3 spans 14 residues. Germline V gene data show CDR1 as SGHAT and CDR2 as FQDESV (reference sequence). CDR3 protein: CASSFGDRHEKLFF. As DNA, the CDR3 is TGTGCCAGCAGCTTCGGAGACCGGCATGAAAAACTGTTTTTT. Together with reference TRBV11-1 and TRBJ1-4, the CDR3 gives the full variable domain: EAEVAQSPRYKITEKSQAVAFWCDPISGHATLYWYRQILGQGPELLVQFQDESVVDDSQLPKDRFSAERLKGVDSTLKIQPAELGDSAMYLCASSFGDRHEKLFFGSGTQLSVL.

J is TRBJ2-7 and V is TRBV12-3 or TRBV12-4; D remains ambiguous. Trimming took off 2 bases at V and 3 bases at J, with 5 bases between the two ends. This CDR3 contains 12 residues. CDR3 residues: CASSLFSYEQYF. The CDR3 DNA is TGTGCCAGCAGTTTATTCAGCTACGAGCAGTACTTC.

CDR3 coding DNA: TGTGCCAGCAGTTTCCGGGGGGGTTCCTACGAGCAGTACTTC. It translates to CASSFRGGSYEQYF. The chain joins TRBV28 to TRBJ2-7; 8 bases agree with TRBD2. The CDR3 loop spans 14 amino acids. CDR1 MDHEN and CDR2 SYDVKM come from the germline V gene. The V segment lost 3 bases and the J segment 1 base; nucleotides outside the gene matches: 2.

This chain links TRBV27 with TRBJ2-7; the match to TRBD1 covers 7 bases. The V gene's germline CDR1 is MNHEY and CDR2 SMNVEV (reference sequence). This CDR3 has 14 amino acids. V was clipped by 2 bases and J by 3 bases; unmatched bases: 4. The CDR3 protein is CASSLDHRGYEQYF. The CDR3 DNA is TGTGCCAGCAGTTTAGATCACAGGGGCTACGAGCAGTACTTC.

The chain employs TRBV24-1 and TRBJ2-5, with 7 bases fitting TRBD1. Germline V gene sequence: CDR1 KGHDR, CDR2 SFDVKD. The CDR3 has 16 residues. V shed 3 bases and J 2 bases; nucleotides not matched to a gene: 8. CDR3 nucleotides: TGTGCCACCAGTGATGCACGTAGGGGACAGCAAGAGACCCAGTACTTC. This gives the protein CATSDARRGQQETQYF.

J is TRBJ1-2 and V is TRBV28; maybe TRBD1 (6 bases). Trimming left V 3 bases short and J 4 bases short, with 12 bases between. The CDR3 has 14 residues. CDR1 and CDR2 (germline): MDHEN, SYDVKM. Written as DNA, the CDR3 is TGTGCCAGCAGTTTGTGGGGGCGCGGCTATGGCTACACCTTC. Its protein product is CASSLWGRGYGYTF.

This chain uses TRBV5-6 with TRBJ2-3; 7 bases line up with TRBD2. CDR3 size: 16 residues. Trimming at V came to 0 bases and at J to 4 bases, leaving 8 bases not matched to a gene. The germline CDR1 and CDR2 sequences are SGHDT and YYEEEE. The CDR3 sequence is CASSLDTGGSPDTQYF. The CDR3 DNA reads as TGTGCCAGCAGCTTGGACACCGGCGGGAGCCCAGATACGCAGTATTTT. The full variable domain, with the rest looked up from reference TRBV5-6 and TRBJ2-3, is DAGVTQSPTHLIKTRGQQVTLRCSPKSGHDTVSWYQQALGQGPQFIFQYYEEEERQRGNFPDRFSGHQFPNYSSELNVNALLLGDSALYLCASSLDTGGSPDTQYFGPGTRLTVL.

The chain has TRBV6-6 and TRBJ1-4; 11 positions agree with TRBD1. The V gene's germline CDR1 is MNHNY and CDR2 SVGAGI (reference sequence). The trim removed 5 bases at V and 7 bases at J, leaving 6 bases unmatched. The CDR3 extends over 15 amino acids. DNA of the CDR3: TGTGCCAGCAGTACCGGACAGGGGGCTGGTGAAAAACTGTTTTTT. It is translated as CASSTGQGAGEKLFF.

As concerns this clone: This sample includes further DNA sequences coding for the same CDR3. The rearrangement joins TRBV5-1 to TRBJ1-4; no clear D. CDR3 length: 13 amino acids. The V end lost 0 bases, the J end lost 5 bases, and 5 bases lay between the germline ends. Germline CDR1 and CDR2: SGHRS and YFSETQ. In nucleotides, the CDR3 is TGCGCCAGCAGCTTGGAAGACAATGAAAAACTGTTTTTT. Its protein is CASSLEDNEKLFF.

The V gene is TRBV5-5, the J gene TRBJ1-1; D gene ambiguous. This CDR3 region has 14 residues. Per germline, CDR1 SGHKS and CDR2 YYEKEE (reference sequence). Trimming left V 1 base short and J 0 bases short, with 7 bases between. The CDR3 sequence is CASSLLAMNTEAFF. CDR3 nucleotide sequence: TGTGCCAGCAGCTTGTTGGCCATGAACACTGAAGCTTTCTTT.

The CDR3 nucleotides are TGTGCCAGCAGACAACAAGTGAACACTGAAGCTTTCTTT. Amino acids: CASRQQVNTEAFF. The V call is TRBV7-2, the J call TRBJ1-1; D is uncertain. Trimming removed 6 bases from V and 0 bases from J, with 8 bases in between. CDR3 length: 13 amino acids. The germline CDR1 and CDR2 sequences are SGHTA and FQGNSA.

The genes are TRBV6-6 and TRBJ1-4; D unresolved. The V end was cut by 6 bases, the J end by 0 bases, with 11 bases between. Germline lookup yields CDR1 MNHNY and CDR2 SVGAGI (reference sequence). This CDR3 spans 15 amino acids. The CDR3 here is CASSQHRATNEKLFF. The CDR3 DNA follows: TGTGCCAGCAGCCAACACCGGGCAACTAATGAAAAACTGTTTTTT.

This clone appeared once. The rearrangement links TRBV7-9 to TRBJ2-3; TRBD2 is a possible D gene (5 bases). V was shortened by 5 bases and J by 2 bases, with 11 bases between the two germline ends. The CDR3 totals 14 residues. Germline loops: CDR1 SEHNR, CDR2 FQNEAQ (reference sequence). Here the CDR3 DNA reads TGTGCCAGCAGCCACACTAGATACACAGATACGCAGTATTTT. It codes for CASSHTRYTDTQYF.

The chain employs TRBV6-5 and TRBJ1-5; 8 nucleotides match TRBD1. V shed 0 bases, J shed 4 bases, and the junction held 2 bases outside the gene matches. The CDR3 contains 15 residues. Germline loops: CDR1 MNHEY, CDR2 SVGAGI. CDR3 protein: CASSYSTGENQPQHF. Written as DNA, the CDR3 is TGTGCCAGCAGTTACTCGACAGGGGAGAATCAGCCCCAGCATTTT.

This chain joins TRBV19 and TRBJ2-3, with 10 bases aligning to TRBD2. V shed 6 bases and J 2 bases; nucleotides not matched to a gene: 8. The germline CDR1 and CDR2 sequences are LNHDA and SQIVND (reference sequence). The CDR3 runs to 16 residues. The CDR3 DNA reads TGTGCCAGTAGCCCAAGGAGCGGGGGGGTCACAGATACGCAGTATTTT. This sequence encodes CASSPRSGGVTDTQYF.

This chain joins TRBV19 and TRBJ2-1; D not certain. The germline V and J ends were trimmed by 1 base and 4 bases, with 14 bases remaining between them. This CDR3 contains 16 residues. Germline V CDR1 and CDR2: LNHDA, SQIVND (reference sequence). The CDR3 region has the DNA TGTGCCAGTAGTATAGGTTTAACTCGCGGATACAATGAGCAGTTCTTC. Residues: CASSIGLTRGYNEQFF. The variable domain in full, with the rest retrieved from reference TRBV19 and TRBJ2-1, is DGGITQSPKYLFRKEGQNVTLSCEQNLNHDAMYWYRQDPGQGLRLIYYSQIVNDFQKGDIAEGYSVSREKKESFPLTVTSAQKNPTAFYLCASSIGLTRGYNEQFFGPGTRLTVL.